This T cell receptor (beta chain) was observed in a study of regulatory T cells in long-lasting Graves disease. Arm-PCR of CDR3 regions with iRepertoire HTBI primers generated TCR beta libraries. TCRdb redid the calling of the multiplex PCR reads with MiXCR, one entry per CDR3 protein. The sample includes some 450,000 distinct CDR3 sequences, over 15% seen only once; the top ten take about 10%. This sample's time point: newly diagnosed GD, antithyroid drugs for less than 3 months. Generation of the TCR library employed RNA extracted from PBMCs. This clonotype was counted many times. V was pared by 1 base and J by 4 bases, with 7 bases between. Looked up from germline, CDR1 is SNHLY and CDR2 is FYNNEI. The CDR3 runs to 13 residues. These data were likewise used in another study, on T cells in Graves' hyperthyroidism and ophthalmopathy.

The TCR was taken from a young woman with Graves disease. V gene TRBV2 combines with J gene TRBJ1-2; D is unresolved. This sample comprised peripheral blood mononuclear cells (PBMCs), obtained at new diagnosis, from a patient treated with antithyroid drugs. CDR3 DNA: TGTGCCAGCAGTGAAGGCCCGGGCTATGGCTACACCTTC. Its translation is CASSEGPGYGYTF.